The T cell receptor beta chain described here comes from a study of blood T cell repertoires in COVID-19. Method: immunoSEQ multiplex PCR; TCRdb's copy keeps in-frame clones and lacks some. The table has approximately 250,000 clones, 70% to 90% seen once; the top ten hold approximately 0.89%. The clonotype was recovered from a man in his forties with acute or convalescent COVID-19. Sequenced input: peripheral blood.

The DNA for the CDR3 is TGTGCCAGTAAGGACAGGGTCTCCTACGAGCAGTACTTC. Encoded protein: CASKDRVSYEQYF. The chain links TRBV19 to TRBJ2-7; 8 bases line up with TRBD1. The CDR3 length is 13 residues. The J segment lost 0 bases and the V segment lost 7 bases, leaving 2 bases of the junction unmatched. Germline V gene lookup returns CDR1 LNHDA and CDR2 SQIVND (reference sequence).